This TCR beta chain was captured in a study of blood T cell repertoires in COVID-19. As for the study in general: Collection of acute and convalescent COVID-19 samples took place in the United States, Italy and Spain. T cells, B-cell-depleted T cells, or PBMCs supplied cDNA or gDNA.

Original methodology: Nucleated cell counts were estimated from reference gene primer amplification. The table came from immunoSEQ multiplex PCR; TCRdb's copy has only in-frame clones and leaves some out. V and J calls and clone size are copied from that table; D and trimming were computed from the DNA. The table lists some 280,000 clones, about 88% of them singletons, with about 12% in the top ten. The sequenced sample was peripheral blood. This TCR derives from an older woman with acute or convalescent COVID-19.

Written as DNA, the CDR3 is TGTGCCAGTAATGGGGTGGCGGGCACCGGGGAGCTGTTTTTT. Amino acids: CASNGVAGTGELFF. This chain joins TRBV19 and TRBJ2-2; tentatively, D is TRBD2 (5 bases). In germline, CDR1 is LNHDA, CDR2 SQIVND (reference sequence). Trimming took off 7 bases at V and 4 bases at J, with 13 bases between the two ends. CDR3 size: 14 residues.